The present TCR beta chain was sequenced within a study of blood T cell repertoires in COVID-19. The CDR3 has 11 residues. Germline CDR1 reads SNHLY; CDR2 reads FYNNEI. The V and J ends lost 10 bases and 4 bases, in that order; junction bases with no gene match: 3. Clones were read by immunoSEQ multiplex PCR, and TCRdb kept only the in-frame ones, dropping some. The sample shows 130,000 to 150,000 clones, around four fifths of them seen only once. The rearrangement links TRBV2 to TRBJ1-1; 7 bases are shared with TRBD1. Input material: peripheral blood. The receptor was isolated from a woman in her forties with active or convalescent COVID-19. CDR3 DNA: TGTGCCATACAGGGGACCACTGAAGCTTTCTTT. Amino acid sequence: CAIQGTTEAFF.